One sample yielded the 15 T cell receptor beta chains listed below, sequenced in a study of chemoradiotherapy in HPV16-positive cancers. Sequencing used immunoSEQ multiplex PCR; TCRdb keeps in-frame clones, though not all of them. The table lists over 10,000 clones, approximately 89% of them singletons. Sample: blood, taken from a patient who underwent chemoradiotherapy. The receptor set was obtained from a human donor with HPV-associated anogenital cancer.

The genes are TRBV11-2 and TRBJ1-5; possibly TRBD1 for D (5 bases). V lost 0 bases, J lost 6 bases, and 12 bases lay in between. This CDR3 spans 15 amino acids. CDR1 and CDR2 from the germline V gene are SGHAT and FQNNGV. The CDR3, as DNA: TGTGCCAGCAGCTTAGAAACAGGCCTGGGTCAGCCCCAGCATTTT. Translating gives CASSLETGLGQPQHF.

This CDR3 is CASSWDRGSTNEKLFF. CDR3 nucleotides: TGTGCCAGCAGCTGGGACAGGGGATCAACTAATGAAAAACTGTTTTTT. The rearrangement uses TRBV28 and TRBJ1-4, with TRBD1 matching over 10 bases. This CDR3 is 16 amino acids long. J was trimmed by 0 bases and V by 6 bases; bases with no gene match: 4. Germline V gives CDR1 MDHEN, CDR2 SYDVKM.

J is TRBJ2-7 and V is TRBV4-1, with TRBD2 matching over 8 bases. J gave up 5 bases and V 5 bases, and 8 bases lay outside the gene matches. Germline values: CDR1 MGHRA, CDR2 YSYEKL. The CDR3 sequence is 14 residues long. For the CDR3, the DNA is TGCGCCAGCAGCGGCCGACTAGCGAGCAACGAGCAGTACTTC. This encodes CASSGRLASNEQYF.

The chain couples TRBV5-6 to TRBJ1-1; D is ambiguous. Germline CDR1 is SGHDT and CDR2 is YYEEEE. V dropped 2 bases and J dropped 0 bases, with 11 bases sitting between them. This CDR3 spans 15 amino acids. The CDR3 spells CASSLRVSMNTEAFF. The CDR3 bases are TGTGCCAGCAGCTTACGGGTTTCGATGAACACTGAAGCTTTCTTT.

The rearrangement links TRBV18 to TRBJ2-5; tentatively, D is TRBD2 (5 bases). V lost 6 bases and J 3 bases, leaving 11 bases between the germline ends. Germline V gene sequence: CDR1 KGHSH, CDR2 LQKENI. The CDR3 covers 13 residues. The CDR3 spells CASSIGLEETQYF. CDR3 nucleotide sequence: TGTGCCAGCTCTATCGGACTTGAAGAGACCCAGTACTTC.

This chain joins TRBV6-1 and TRBJ1-2, with 10 nucleotides matching TRBD1. V shed 8 bases, J shed 7 bases, and the junction held 4 bases outside the gene matches. Germline-derived CDR1 and CDR2 are MNHNS and SASEGT. The CDR3 is 12 residues long. The CDR3 region is CASVWDRGGYTF. CDR3 coding DNA: TGTGCCAGCGTGTGGGACAGGGGTGGCTACACCTTC.

The rearrangement links TRBV27 to TRBJ1-1; D gene ambiguous. CDR1 and CDR2 from the germline V gene are MNHEY and SMNVEV (reference sequence). The CDR3 is 17 amino acids. Trimming took off 0 bases at V and 2 bases at J, with 16 bases between the two ends. CDR3 sequence (DNA): TGTGCCAGCAGTTTATCTCTCGTATTCGACGGAAACACTGAAGCTTTCTTT. Translating it yields CASSLSLVFDGNTEAFF.

This clone has a single count. V and J are TRBV29-1 and TRBJ2-7, with 9 bases that match TRBD1. Trimming removed 4 bases from V and 2 bases from J; junction bases left unmatched: 9. CDR1 and CDR2 from the germline V gene are SQVTM and ANQGSEA. This CDR3 is built from 15 residues. CDR3 nucleotides: TGCAGCGTTGGAGGTTCCGGGACAGGGCCCTACGAGCAGTACTTC. This encodes CSVGGSGTGPYEQYF.

V is TRBV19 and J is TRBJ2-7; 9 bases map to TRBD1. Looked up from germline, CDR1 is LNHDA and CDR2 is SQIVND (reference sequence). This CDR3 is 14 amino acids long. V shed 7 bases and J 3 bases; nucleotides not matched to a gene: 7. The CDR3 DNA reads TGTGCCAGTACCCCGACAGGGGGGGTCTACGAGCAGTACTTC. Protein product: CASTPTGGVYEQYF. The whole variable domain, remainder taken from reference TRBV19 and TRBJ2-7, is DGGITQSPKYLFRKEGQNVTLSCEQNLNHDAMYWYRQDPGQGLRLIYYSQIVNDFQKGDIAEGYSVSREKKESFPLTVTSAQKNPTAFYLCASTPTGGVYEQYFGPGTRLTVT.

The chain recombines TRBV21-1 with TRBJ2-1; the DNA was not compared with TRBD2, the D call given in the table. TRBV21-1 is a pseudogene segment. CDR3 length equals 19 residues. CDR3 region: CASSQRLAGISSSYNEQFF. The CDR3 DNA follows: TGTGCCAGCAGCCAGAGACTAGCGGGAATTAGTAGTTCCTACAATGAGCAGTTCTTC.

This clone was recorded only once. V usage is TRBV5-1 and J usage is TRBJ1-5, with D possibly matching TRBD1 (6 bases). This CDR3 is built from 15 residues. The ends were cut back, 0 bases at V and 1 base at J, with 8 bases in the middle. Germline loops: CDR1 SGHRS, CDR2 YFSETQ. CDR3 sequence (DNA): TGCGCCAGCAGCTTGGGTGACAGGAGCAATCAGCCCCAGCATTTT. Its translation: CASSLGDRSNQPQHF.

V is TRBV2 and J is TRBJ1-1, with D possibly being TRBD1 (5 bases). The V end lost 4 bases, the J end lost 6 bases, and 9 bases lay between the germline ends. Germline values: CDR1 SNHLY, CDR2 FYNNEI. CDR3 length: 12 residues. CDR3 in amino acids: CASSGQGPEAFF. DNA for the CDR3: TGTGCCAGCAGTGGGCAGGGCCCTGAAGCTTTCTTT.

The V call is TRBV12-1, the J call TRBJ2-7; the D call of TRBD2 is as the table states it, not checked on the DNA. TRBV12-1 is a listed pseudogene. The CDR3 length is 15 residues. CDR3 amino acids: CASSFSRVNRYEQYF. The CDR3 nucleotides read TGTGCCAGCAGCTTTTCTCGCGTTAATCGTTACGAGCAGTACTTC.

The rearrangement uses TRBV18 and TRBJ2-7, with TRBD2 matching 8 bases. CDR1 is KGHSH, CDR2 LQKENI, per germline. The CDR3 runs to 15 residues. Trimming cost V 3 bases and J 6 bases; bases outside gene matches: 10. CDR3 sequence: CASSPYRGGAGEQYF. DNA of the CDR3: TGTGCCAGCTCACCCTACCGGGGGGGGGCCGGCGAGCAGTACTTC. Full variable domain (remainder filled in from reference TRBV18 and TRBJ2-7): NAGVMQNPRHLVRRRGQEARLRCSPMKGHSHVYWYRQLPEEGLKFMVYLQKENIIDESGMPKERFSAEFPKEGPSILRIQQVVRGDSAAYFCASSPYRGGAGEQYFGPGTRLTVT.

The chain recombines TRBV2 with TRBJ2-6; D not certain. CDR3 length equals 15 residues. The germline V gene has CDR1 SNHLY and CDR2 FYNNEI. V lost 4 bases, J lost 0 bases, and 7 bases lay in between. CDR3 sequence: CASSALGSGANVLTF. DNA of the CDR3: TGTGCCAGCAGTGCTCTGGGCTCTGGGGCCAACGTCCTGACTTTC. Complete variable domain (other parts from reference TRBV2 and TRBJ2-6): EPEVTQTPSHQVTQMGQEVILRCVPISNHLYFYWYRQILGQKVEFLVSFYNNEISEKSEIFDDQFSVERPDGSNFTLKIRSTKLEDSAMYFCASSALGSGANVLTFGAGSRLTVL.